The sequence of this T cell receptor (beta chain) was determined in a study of cytomegalovirus exposure and HLA in healthy donors (dated by TCRdb to the late 2010s). Broadly, across the study: An earlier analysis of roughly 500 of the donors reported about 250 Gb of sequence data and approximately 110 million unique TCR beta sequences from about 200 million T cells. Of the approximately 400 genotyped donors, 80% to 90% were placed in the genetic ancestry cluster associated with self-reported Caucasian donors. Rather than using new phenotypic data, the later analysis identified candidate immune exposures from TCR beta sequences and from how often those sequences occurred across donors. Typing coverage differed by locus: A, B, C, DRB1 and DQB1 were typed in about 629-640 donors, DQA1 in about 550, DPA1 in 606, and DPB1 in roughly 470. To decide whether each TCR beta V gene segment behaved as functional or pseudogenic, an earlier analysis of approximately 600 of the donors relied on high-throughput TCR beta sequencing. HLA typing included class I and class II loci at four-digit resolution. Across approximately 400 genotyped donors of the cohort, an average of approximately 240,000 unique TCR beta nucleotide sequences per donor were sequenced, and roughly 20% of those sequences were non-productive. The study aimed to test whether cataloging public T cell receptors could reveal signatures of past pathogen exposure. A later analysis re-analyzed previously published TCR beta repertoires from approximately 670 donors and added high-resolution HLA genotyping to study TCR occurrence patterns. A separate validation cohort of roughly 130 different subjects was used in addition to the approximately 700-subject first cohort. All discovery cohort repertoires had been generated using a single sequencing platform. Because of strong linkage in the cohort, five DR-DQ haplotypes were treated as single units for association and clustering. Donor age, sex, ethnicity and CMV serostatus were compiled alongside the repertoire data. High-throughput TCR immunosequencing, statistical association of individual TCRs with disease status, and machine learning were combined to predict cytomegalovirus infection status. Around 300 gigabases of sequencing data and roughly 90 million unique TCR sequences were included in an early release covering roughly 600 HLA-typed donors. A later genetic analysis took genome-wide SNP genotypes for about three fifths of the 666 donors and used that subset as a discovery cohort. The T cell repertoires of 670 or so subjects were profiled by immunosequencing and related to cytomegalovirus serostatus.

The cohort was made up of roughly 670 healthy bone marrow donors. At the time of sampling, every cohort member was nominally healthy, though immune exposures that went unrecorded were likely present. The donor was CMV seropositive and belonged to the group of 270 or so seropositive cohort members. Each donor provided a peripheral blood sample, and peripheral blood mononuclear cells were used for TCR beta sequencing. Genomic DNA extraction from the blood cell samples was performed with the Qiagen DNeasy Blood Extraction Kit. Overall study results and their limits: Some 16 rarely observed V segments, including chromosome 9 orphons, were excluded from the earlier analysis of approximately 500 of the donors because counts were too low. In a later genetic analysis, a missense DCLRE1C variant was associated with V-gene and J-gene trimming of TCR beta chains, and the association was replicated in an independent cohort. A later analysis associated about 17,000 TCR beta sequences with specific HLA alleles at a false discovery rate of 0.05. Cytomegalovirus status was reported to be diagnosed by the classifier with high specificity and sensitivity in both the original and validation cohorts. In a later analysis, TCR association rates were found to vary across HLA loci, with the most associated TCRs seen for DRB1 alleles and the fewest for HLA-C alleles. A few of the identified cytomegalovirus-associated TCR beta chains were confirmed in vitro to be specific for cytomegalovirus antigens. Most CMV-associated TCR beta chains appeared to be HLA-restricted in a later analysis, and the HLA associations seemed to be driven largely by CMV exposure. Strong co-occurrence of HLA alleles, especially DR and DQ, made assigning TCR associations to individual alleles difficult. According to a later genetic analysis, donors in an Asian-associated ancestry cluster had fewer N-insertions in productive TCRs than the approximately 610-donor mean. Compared with equally common non-associated chains, HLA-associated TCR beta chains in a later analysis were more clonally expanded and had lower generation probabilities. It was suggested by the authors that the approach could potentially be generalized to other disease states and immunological phenotypes. CMV serostatus was the only immune exposure information available for the cohort. In an earlier analysis of 587 of the donors, most TCR beta V segments appeared in productive rearrangements about 87% or about 30% of the time, broadly matching IMGT annotations. Most TCR sequences were seen in very few donors, while some public TCRs were found in many individuals. Presence/absence analyses assumed roughly uniform sequencing depth across donors, an assumption that may not hold. A further reported finding was that TCR beta sequences accurately predicted the HLA-A and HLA-B alleles for most subjects in the first cohort. The cohort was sequenced for TCR beta chains only, and without alpha or paired-chain data the features that could be detected were limited. The study listed approximately 150 TCR beta chains as associated with cytomegalovirus. HLA typing was unavailable for some donors at each locus, so association tests used only the typed subset. Linkage disequilibrium might explain the correlated functional status among segregating V segments, but an unknown experimental factor could not be ruled out. A group of highly shared sequence variants was considered likely to be a technical artifact of the sequencing pipeline. A later analysis reported that several top co-occurrence clusters appeared linked to parvovirus B19, influenza, CMV and Epstein-Barr virus.

The library was obtained by the immunoSEQ multiplex PCR assay. For the multiplex PCR, a mixture combining 60 forward primers for TCR Vbeta segments and 13 reverse primers for TCR Jbeta segments was used. The CDR3 region of rearranged TCR beta genes was amplified from genomic DNA by a multiplex PCR assay. The amplified TCR beta libraries were sequenced on the Illumina HiSeq System as 87-base-pair reads. Turning to the authors' computational methods: Across the 640 or so repertoires, a later analysis counted about 81 million unique TCR beta chains, roughly 11 million of which were shared by at least two donors. Raw reads were error-corrected and collapsed into unique sequences with a nearest-neighbor algorithm that merged closely related sequences to remove PCR and sequencing errors. CDR3 sequences were aligned to IMGT reference sequences to assign V, D and J gene segments. For a sequence to be retained, a match of at least six nucleotides to both a V gene segment and a J gene segment was required. Rearrangements were classified as productive when the CDR3 lacked stop codons and remained in frame with V and J, and all other rearrangements were classified as non-productive. CDR3 was defined according to IMGT convention as the region running from the second conserved V-encoded cysteine to the conserved J-encoded phenylalanine. The earlier analysis of about 610 of the donors excluded any sequence lacking an unambiguous match to a single V gene segment. An earlier analysis of a few hundred of the donors called V segments functional above 56.7% productive rearrangements and segregating when the between-donor standard deviation exceeded 5%. To diagnose cytomegalovirus status from the catalog of TCR beta chain sequences, a statistical classification framework was built. V and J gene assignment, in a later analysis, came from comparing TCR nucleotide sequences with IMGT/GENE-DB human TR gene sequences. The TCRdist pipeline was used in a later analysis to assign CDR3 sequences and most-parsimonious VDJ recombination scenarios. A later analysis defined each TCR beta chain by its CDR3 amino acid sequence plus V-gene family, and excluded reads lacking a unique V-gene family. As a way to deal with suspected cross-contamination and a sequencing artifact, a later analysis dropped 450 to 700 nucleotide sequences that were highly shared and had low generation probability. In a later analysis, a clonal expansion index for each public chain was calculated from normalized within-repertoire ranks of inferred template counts. In a later analysis, generation probabilities were computed using a VDJ recombination model fitted to out-of-frame rearrangements, and the results were checked against IGoR. In a later analysis, hypergeometric tests were used to score TCR-TCR, TCR-HLA and TCR-CMV co-occurrence, with a repertoire-size bias correction applied to TCR pairs. A later analysis estimated false discovery rates by permuting HLA or CMV assignments 20 times. In a later analysis, co-occurring TCRs were grouped using DBSCAN, and TCRdist sequence similarity was added for clustering within HLA-allele-positive subsets. Repertoires with fewer than 30,000 or more than 120,000 public chains were left out of co-occurrence clustering, as were a few repertoires with anomalous nucleotide sharing. TCRdb mirrors the immuneACCESS table, restricted to in-frame sequences. Some clones are absent from its copies; in checked studies, under half trace to an unresolved V gene, and the reason for the others is unknown. V and J calls and clone size are those listed in that table; D and trimming were worked out from the DNA. The sample table holds 96,000 or so clones, of which roughly 79% were seen once. 12% to 15% of the sample is taken by the ten largest.

As for this clone: Its recognized antigen is unknown. Base qualities are missing; no much larger clone stands one base away.

The sequenced material came from PBMCs. The TCR was taken from a woman in her 70s in good health and CMV-seropositive.

The CDR3 protein is CASSIAWLMTQYF. The bases read TGTGCCAGCTCAATCGCATGGCTCATGACCCAGTACTTC. Recombination joined TRBV18 with TRBJ2-5; confidence is insufficient to name the D gene. Trimming takes 5 bases from V and 7 bases from J, and the germline ends sit 14 bases apart. The CDR3 has 13 amino acids, counting the end cysteine and phenylalanine. Only CDR3 DNA is held: 39 bases, read in frame from base 1. CDR1 is given as KGHSH and CDR2 as LQKENI, both from the germline V gene.